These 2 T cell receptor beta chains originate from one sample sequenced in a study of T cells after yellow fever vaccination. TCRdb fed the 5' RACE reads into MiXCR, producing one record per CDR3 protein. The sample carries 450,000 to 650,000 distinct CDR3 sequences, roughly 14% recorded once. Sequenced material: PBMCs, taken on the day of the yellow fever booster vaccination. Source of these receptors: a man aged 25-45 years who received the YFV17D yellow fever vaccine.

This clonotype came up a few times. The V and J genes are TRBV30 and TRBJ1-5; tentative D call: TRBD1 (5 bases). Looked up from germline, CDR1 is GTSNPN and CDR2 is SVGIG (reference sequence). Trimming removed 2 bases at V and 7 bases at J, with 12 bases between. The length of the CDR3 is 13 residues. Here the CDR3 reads CAWSKGTGQPQHF. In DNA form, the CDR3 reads TGTGCCTGGAGTAAGGGGACGGGGCAGCCCCAGCATTTT.

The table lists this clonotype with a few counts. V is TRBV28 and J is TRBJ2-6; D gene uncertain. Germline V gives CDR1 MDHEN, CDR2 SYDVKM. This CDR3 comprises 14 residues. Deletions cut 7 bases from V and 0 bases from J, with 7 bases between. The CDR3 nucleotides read TGTGCCAGCAACGGCAACTCTGGGGCCAACGTCCTGACTTTC. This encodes CASNGNSGANVLTF.